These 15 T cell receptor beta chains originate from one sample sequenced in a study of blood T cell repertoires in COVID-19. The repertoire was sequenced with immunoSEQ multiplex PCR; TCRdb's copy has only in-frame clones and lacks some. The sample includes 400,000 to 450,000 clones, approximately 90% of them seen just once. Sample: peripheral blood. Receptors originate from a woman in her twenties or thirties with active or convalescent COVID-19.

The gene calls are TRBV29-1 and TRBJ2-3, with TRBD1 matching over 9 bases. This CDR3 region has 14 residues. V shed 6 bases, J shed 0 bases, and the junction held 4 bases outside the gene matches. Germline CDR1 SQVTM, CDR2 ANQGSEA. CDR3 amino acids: CSVAQGASTDTQYF. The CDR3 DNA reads TGCAGCGTCGCACAGGGGGCTAGCACAGATACGCAGTATTTT.

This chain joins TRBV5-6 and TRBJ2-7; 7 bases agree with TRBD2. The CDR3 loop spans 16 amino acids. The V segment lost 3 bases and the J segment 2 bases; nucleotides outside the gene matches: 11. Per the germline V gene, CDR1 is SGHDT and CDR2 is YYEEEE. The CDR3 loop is CASSSPSGHITYEQYF. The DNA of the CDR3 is TGTGCCAGCAGCTCGCCTAGCGGCCATATAACCTACGAGCAGTACTTC.

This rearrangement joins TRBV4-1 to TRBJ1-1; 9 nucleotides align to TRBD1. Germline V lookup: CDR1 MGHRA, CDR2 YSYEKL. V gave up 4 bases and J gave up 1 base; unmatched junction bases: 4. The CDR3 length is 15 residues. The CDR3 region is CASSRRDRENTEAFF. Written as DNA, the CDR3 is TGCGCCAGCAGCCGCCGGGACAGGGAGAACACTGAAGCTTTCTTT.

The CDR3 nucleotides read TGTGCCAGCAGCCGTGACAGGGGTGAGACCCAGTACTTC. This sequence encodes CASSRDRGETQYF. V is TRBV7-7 and J is TRBJ2-5; 8 nucleotides match TRBD1. CDR3 length: 13 residues. The germline CDR1 and CDR2 sequences are SSHAT and FNYEAQ (reference sequence). V shed 5 bases and J 5 bases; nucleotides not matched to a gene: 4.

The CDR3 loop reads CASSLGSLSNSPLHF. In DNA form, the CDR3 reads TGTGCCAGCAGCTTAGGGAGCCTCTCTAATTCACCCCTCCACTTT. The chain uses TRBV13 and TRBJ1-6; D not resolved. Germline loops: CDR1 PRHDT, CDR2 FYEKMQ (reference sequence). Trimming pared 0 bases from V and 6 bases from J, leaving 9 bases between. This CDR3 comprises 15 residues.

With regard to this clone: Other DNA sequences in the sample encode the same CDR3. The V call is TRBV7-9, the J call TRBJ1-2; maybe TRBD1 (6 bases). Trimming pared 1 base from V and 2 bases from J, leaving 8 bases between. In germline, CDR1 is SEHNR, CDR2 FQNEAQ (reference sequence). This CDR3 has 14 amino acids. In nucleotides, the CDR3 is TGTGCCAGCAGCTTAGGTCAGGGGAACTATGGCTACACCTTC. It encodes CASSLGQGNYGYTF.

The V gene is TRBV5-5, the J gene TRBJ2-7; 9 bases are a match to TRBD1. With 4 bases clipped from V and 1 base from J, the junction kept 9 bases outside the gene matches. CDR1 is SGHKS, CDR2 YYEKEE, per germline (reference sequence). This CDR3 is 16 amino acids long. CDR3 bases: TGTGCCAGCAGCGCGAACAGGGGGCTAAGTTCCTACGAGCAGTACTTC. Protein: CASSANRGLSSYEQYF.

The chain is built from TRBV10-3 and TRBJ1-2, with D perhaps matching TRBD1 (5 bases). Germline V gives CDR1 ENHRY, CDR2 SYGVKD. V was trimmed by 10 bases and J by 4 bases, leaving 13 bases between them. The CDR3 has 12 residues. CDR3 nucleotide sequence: TGTGCCACCGGAGACAGACGCTATGGCTACACCTTC. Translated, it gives CATGDRRYGYTF.

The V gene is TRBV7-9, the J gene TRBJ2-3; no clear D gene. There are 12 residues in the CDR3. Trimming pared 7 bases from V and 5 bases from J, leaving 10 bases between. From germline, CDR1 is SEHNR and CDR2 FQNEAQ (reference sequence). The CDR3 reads CASNQEGDTQYF. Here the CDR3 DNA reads TGTGCCAGCAACCAGGAAGGAGATACGCAGTATTTT.

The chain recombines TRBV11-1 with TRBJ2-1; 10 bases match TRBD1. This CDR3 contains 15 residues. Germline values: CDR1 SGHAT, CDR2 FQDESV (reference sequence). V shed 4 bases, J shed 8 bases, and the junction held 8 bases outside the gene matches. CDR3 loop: CASSSRQGALDEQFF. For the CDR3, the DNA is TGTGCCAGCAGCTCCCGACAGGGGGCCTTGGATGAGCAGTTCTTC.

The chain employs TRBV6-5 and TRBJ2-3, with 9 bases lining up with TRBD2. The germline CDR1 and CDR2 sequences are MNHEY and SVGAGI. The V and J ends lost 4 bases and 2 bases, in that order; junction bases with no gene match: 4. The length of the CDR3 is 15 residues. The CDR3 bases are TGTGCCAGCAGTTCCGGGACTAGCCACACAGATACGCAGTATTTT. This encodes CASSSGTSHTDTQYF.

The CDR3 region has the DNA TGTGCCAGCAGCTTGGGGGCCAGGGAAAACTATGGCTACACCTTC. Translation: CASSLGARENYGYTF. The V gene is TRBV5-4, the J gene TRBJ1-2, with a possible D match to TRBD1 (5 bases). Trimming removed 0 bases at V and 2 bases at J, with 11 bases between. Germline CDR1 SGHNT, CDR2 YYREEE (reference sequence). The CDR3 contains 15 residues.

CDR3 sequence (DNA): TGTGCCATCAGTAGGACAGGAGAGAACACTGAAGCTTTCTTT. This codes for CAISRTGENTEAFF. The chain uses TRBV10-3 and TRBJ1-1; 7 bases align to TRBD1. Germline values: CDR1 ENHRY, CDR2 SYGVKD. The CDR3 consists of 14 residues. V was clipped by 5 bases and J by 1 base; unmatched bases: 4.

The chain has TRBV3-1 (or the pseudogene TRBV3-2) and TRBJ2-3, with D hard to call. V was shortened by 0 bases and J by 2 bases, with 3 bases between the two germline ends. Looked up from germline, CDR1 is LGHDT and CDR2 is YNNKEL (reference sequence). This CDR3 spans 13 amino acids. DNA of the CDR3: TGTGCCAGCAGCCAAGACTTCACAGATACGCAGTATTTT. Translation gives CASSQDFTDTQYF.

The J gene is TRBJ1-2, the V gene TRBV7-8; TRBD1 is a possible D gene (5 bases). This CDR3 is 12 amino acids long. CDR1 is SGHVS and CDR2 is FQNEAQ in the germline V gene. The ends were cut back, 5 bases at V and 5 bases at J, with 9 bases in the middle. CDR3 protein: CASSPRGYGYTF. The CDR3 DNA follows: TGTGCCAGCAGCCCCCGGGGGTATGGCTACACCTTC.